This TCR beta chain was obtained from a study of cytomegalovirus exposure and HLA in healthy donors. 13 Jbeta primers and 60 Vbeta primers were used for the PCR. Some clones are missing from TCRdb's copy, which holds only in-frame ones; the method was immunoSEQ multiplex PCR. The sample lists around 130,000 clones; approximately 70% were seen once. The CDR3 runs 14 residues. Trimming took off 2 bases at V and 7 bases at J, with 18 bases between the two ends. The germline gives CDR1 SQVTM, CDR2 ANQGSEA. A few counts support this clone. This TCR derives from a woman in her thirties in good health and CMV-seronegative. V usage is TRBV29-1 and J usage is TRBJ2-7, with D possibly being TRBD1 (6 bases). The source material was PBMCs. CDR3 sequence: CSVEIQQGASEQYF. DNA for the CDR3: TGCAGCGTTGAAATACAACAGGGCGCCTCAGAGCAGTACTTC.